The rows below give T cell receptor beta chains drawn from one sample of a study of cytomegalovirus exposure and HLA in healthy donors. This table comes from immunoSEQ multiplex PCR, and its TCRdb copy is limited to in-frame clones, with some not included. This sample carries approximately 100,000 clones, 77% of them seen once, and the ten largest clones take approximately 10%. Specimen: PBMCs. The receptors were gathered from a man between 35 and 55 years old in good health and CMV-seropositive. CDR3s include the opening cysteine and the closing phenylalanine or tryptophan. A D gene is named only where the DNA matches it firmly. Where a row states a size, it is once, few, many or the class of an expanded clone; other rows omit it.

TRBJ1-5 TRBD1 TRBV5-6 16 NA CASSLAGGLFNQPQHF TGTGCCAGCAGCCTCGCAGGGGGTCTCTTCAATCAGCCCCAGCATTTT
TRBJ2-5 TRBD2 TRBV15 18 once CATSRGTSGGTEQETQYF TGTGCCACCAGCAGAGGGACTAGCGGGGGGACGGAACAAGAGACCCAGTACTTC
TRBJ2-2 NA TRBV9 15 NA CASTHPASLTGELFF TGTGCCAGCACGCATCCGGCTAGCCTCACCGGGGAGCTGTTTTTT
TRBJ2-2 NA TRBV25-1 14 NA CASSSGGNTGELFF TGTGCCAGCAGTAGCGGTGGGAACACCGGGGAGCTGTTTTTT
TRBJ1-2 TRBD1 TRBV7-9 15 NA CSSSYGTGGFLGYTF TGTTCCAGCAGCTATGGGACAGGGGGCTTTCTTGGCTACACCTTC
TRBJ2-7 TRBD1 TRBV6-5 15 once CASSVPGQGTYEQYF TGTGCCAGCAGTGTCCCGGGACAGGGAACCTACGAGCAGTACTTC
TRBJ2-1 TRBD2 TRBV7-3 15 once CASSPTSGPYNEQFF TGTGCCAGCAGCCCGACTAGCGGTCCCTACAATGAGCAGTTCTTC
TRBJ2-2 NA TRBV11-2 18 NA CASSRGADIIQRTGELFF TGTGCCAGCAGCCGTGGGGCAGACATAATACAACGAACCGGGGAGCTGTTTTTT
TRBJ1-5 NA TRBV4-2 15 NA CASSQAVADNQPQHF TGTGCCAGCAGCCAAGCCGTGGCCGATAATCAGCCCCAGCATTTT
TRBJ2-3 NA TRBV7-2 17 NA CASSLYGIGRRADTQYF TGTGCCAGCAGCTTATATGGAATCGGACGCAGGGCAGATACGCAGTATTTT
TRBJ2-7 TRBD2 TRBV7-8 15 NA CASSLTSSGEGEQYF TGTGCCAGCAGCTTAACCAGTAGCGGGGAGGGGGAGCAGTACTTC
TRBJ2-3 TRBD2 TRBV5-1 17 NA CASSLRLTSGGTDTQYF TGCGCCAGCAGCTTGCGCCTGACTAGCGGTGGCACAGATACGCAGTATTTT
TRBJ2-3 TRBD1 TRBV2 13 NA CASRDRGRDTQYF TGTGCCAGCAGGGACAGGGGGCGAGATACGCAGTATTTT
TRBJ1-5 NA TRBV12-5 12 few CASGRGNQPQHF TGTGCTAGTGGCAGGGGTAATCAGCCCCAGCATTTT
TRBJ1-4 NA TRBV14 17 NA CASSLSPRQDLNEKLFF TGTGCCAGCAGCCTCAGCCCCCGACAGGACCTTAATGAAAAACTGTTTTTT
TRBJ2-1 TRBD2 TRBV5-1 15 NA CASSLVAGAVSEQFF TGCGCCAGCAGCTTGGTAGCGGGGGCAGTGAGTGAGCAGTTCTTC
TRBJ2-2 NA TRBV7-9 14 NA CSWIGQLNTGELFF TGTTCCTGGATTGGACAGCTGAACACCGGGGAGCTGTTTTTT
TRBJ2-7 NA TRBV4-1 15 once CASSQEPQYTYEQYF TGCGCCAGCAGCCAAGAACCTCAATACACCTACGAGCAGTACTTC
TRBJ1-3 TRBD1 TRBV2 15 NA CASSQRTGAGNTIYF TGTGCCAGCAGTCAGAGAACAGGGGCCGGAAACACCATATATTTT
TRBJ2-5 NA TRBV5-4 13 NA CASSFVREETQYF TGTGCCAGCAGCTTTGTGAGGGAAGAGACCCAGTACTTC
TRBJ1-6 NA TRBV6-1 16 NA CASSEVAGRGNSPLHF TGTGCCAGCAGTGAAGTCGCCGGGAGAGGCAATTCACCCCTCCACTTT
TRBJ2-5 NA TRBV6-5 13 NA CASNRVPGETQYF TGTGCCAGTAACAGGGTGCCGGGAGAGACCCAGTACTTC
TRBJ1-5 NA TRBV18 15 once CASSPPAQANQPQHF TGTGCCAGCTCACCACCAGCTCAGGCAAATCAGCCCCAGCATTTT
TRBJ1-2 NA TRBV2 12 NA CASSKTDDGYTF TGTGCCAGCAGTAAGACAGATGATGGCTACACCTTC
TRBJ2-1 NA TRBV5-4 16 few CASSLGTFGPYNEQFF TGTGCCAGCAGCCTGGGGACTTTTGGCCCCTACAATGAGCAGTTCTTC
TRBJ2-6 TRBD1 TRBV2 17 NA CASSARTGGTGANVLTF TGTGCCAGCAGCGCCAGGACAGGGGGCACTGGGGCCAACGTCCTGACTTTC
TRBJ2-4 NA TRBV15 15 NA CATSINRDAKNIQYF TGTGCCACCAGCATAAACAGGGATGCCAAAAACATTCAGTACTTC
TRBJ2-2 NA TRBV28 15 once CASSPRGLGTGELFF TGTGCCAGCAGTCCCAGGGGCCTGGGTACCGGGGAGCTGTTTTTT
TRBJ2-1 TRBD1 TRBV2 15 NA CASRGQPATYNEQFF TGTGCCAGCAGGGGACAGCCAGCCACCTACAATGAGCAGTTCTTC
TRBJ2-5 TRBD1 TRBV2 12 NA CASTQGADEQYF TGTGCCAGCACGCAGGGGGCGGATGAGCAGTACTTC
TRBJ1-1 TRBD1 TRBV4-1 15 NA CASSQAGRGEFVAFF TGCGCCAGCAGCCAAGCCGGCAGGGGGGAATTTGTAGCTTTCTTT
TRBJ1-1 NA TRBV5-4 16 NA CASSFAALEGKTEAFF TGTGCCAGCAGCTTCGCAGCGTTGGAAGGAAAAACTGAAGCTTTCTTT
TRBJ1-2 NA TRBV11-3 12 NA CASSQSGGGYTF TGTGCCAGCAGCCAAAGTGGAGGAGGCTACACCTTC
TRBJ2-7 NA TRBV5-1 11 NA CASSFTDEQYF TGCGCCAGCAGCTTTACGGACGAGCAGTACTTC
TRBJ1-6 NA TRBV6-5 15 NA CASSDYSLYNSPLHF TGTGCCAGCAGTGACTACAGCCTCTATAATTCACCCCTCCACTTT
TRBJ1-5 NA TRBV7-7 13 NA CASSLAPNQPQHF TGTGCTAGCAGCTTAGCCCCTAATCAGCCCCAGCATTTT
TRBJ2-7 TRBD1 TRBV5-7 17 NA CASSLKGRAGTEYEQYF TGTGCCAGCAGCTTAAAAGGTCGAGCCGGGACAGAGTACGAGCAGTACTTC
TRBJ2-3 NA TRBV7-9 14 NA CATQGRSSTDTQYF TGTGCCACCCAGGGGCGTTCGAGCACAGATACGCAGTATTTT
TRBJ1-4 NA TRBV29-1 13 NA CSVEIQGNEKLFF TGCAGCGTTGAAATCCAGGGAAATGAAAAACTGTTTTTT
TRBJ1-2 NA TRBV18 16 NA CASSPPGHQDSYGYTF TGTGCCAGCTCACCGCCGGGACACCAAGATAGCTATGGCTACACCTTC
TRBJ1-3 NA TRBV25-1 14 NA CASSATGWGNTIYF TGTGCCAGCAGCGCCACAGGGTGGGGAAACACCATATATTTT